Detailed here is one T cell receptor beta chain. The data were taken from a study of sequential checkpoint blockade in melanoma. Turning to the study itself: Randomization was 1:1 between first-line nivolumab→ipilimumab and ipilimumab→nivolumab. Both treatment sequences were followed by maintenance nivolumab.

Treatment indicated: randomized to nivolumab then ipilimumab (arm A) or the reverse (arm B). DNA-damaging chemotherapy had not been given to any patient beforehand. Clones were read by immunoSEQ multiplex PCR, and TCRdb kept only the in-frame ones, dropping some. The data contain about 13,000 clones, approximately 79% of them singletons. This CDR3 has 17 residues. Trimming took 4 bases from V and 4 from J; bases not matched to a gene: 7. Germline loops: CDR1 SEHNR, CDR2 FQNEAQ (reference sequence). This clonotype originated in a human patient with melanoma. Some clones in this sample may be carry-over from other donors' samples. The starting material was CD8+ T cells sorted from blood (inferred from file names), obtained from a patient given nivolumab and ipilimumab in sequence. J is TRBJ1-4 and V is TRBV7-9; 12 positions agree with TRBD1. The CDR3 DNA sequence: TGTGCCAGCAGCTCCCGGGACAGGGGGCGCCATAATGAAAAACTGTTTTTT. Encoded protein: CASSSRDRGRHNEKLFF.